A selection of T cell receptor beta chains follows, all from one sample in a study of shared clonotypes between healthy human individuals. The repertoire was sequenced with immunoSEQ multiplex PCR; TCRdb's copy has only in-frame clones and lacks some. The sample carries 660,000 or so clones, 95% to 97% recorded once. Sequencing was carried out using naive CD8+ T cells sorted from blood. These receptors all come from a woman aged 25-40 years in good health. Each CDR3 is given without its conserved first and last residue.

j_call v_call cdr3_aa
TRBJ2-1 TRBV5-6 ASSWAGTYNEQF
TRBJ2-3 TRBV2 ASREGGRGADTQY
TRBJ2-4 TRBV28 ASSLAGQLKNIQY
TRBJ2-6 TRBV7-9 ASSLATQGARSGANVLT
TRBJ2-7 TRBV5-6 ASSSGSYEQY
TRBJ2-1 TRBV19 ASSVDNNPYNEQF
TRBJ2-1 TRBV29-1 SVVTAGEQF
TRBJ2-3 TRBV27 ASSVLAGGITDTQY
TRBJ2-7 TRBV30 AWSLGRSSYEQY
TRBJ2-3 TRBV19 ASSIGLADTDTQY
TRBJ1-1 TRBV27 ASSLLGEGTEAF
TRBJ1-5 TRBV19 ASSKRDASNQPQH
TRBJ2-5 TRBV27 ASSILAGVGETQY
TRBJ1-5 TRBV6-5 ASSYTGHPDQPQH
TRBJ2-5 TRBV28 ASSRRTVSKY
TRBJ2-5 TRBV5-4 ASSRTGPTQEQY
TRBJ1-2 TRBV7-8 ASSHPEGEANYGYT
TRBJ2-1 TRBV9 ASSVGGASGNEQF
TRBJ1-1 TRBV7-9 ASSLGTGEAF
TRBJ2-1 TRBV6-5 ASSYGEHSYNEQF
TRBJ2-1 TRBV5-6 ASSPRLAGDNEQF
TRBJ2-3 TRBV27 ASASRVLSTDTQY
TRBJ2-3 TRBV7-2 ATPGVAELTDTQY
TRBJ2-3 TRBV10-3 ANRSTSSTDTQY
TRBJ2-1 TRBV4-1 ASSQDNRDRGSYNEQF
TRBJ1-5 TRBV27 ASAPVGAHQPQH